The 27 T cell receptor beta chains listed next were all sequenced from one sample in a study of CD8+CD57+ T cells in acquired aplastic anemia. Genomic DNA served as template for TCR beta VDJ and CDR3 profiling. TCRdb processed the reads anew with MiXCR; each CDR3 protein has one entry. The table includes about 180,000 distinct CDR3 sequences, approximately 49% detected once. Sequencing used sorted CD4+, CD8+, or CD8+CD57+ T cells (not recorded which) from PBMCs. The source of these receptors is a human donor in good health.

Many counts were recorded for this clonotype. The chain is built from TRBV5-4 and TRBJ2-6, with TRBD1 identical over 8 bases. V shed 0 bases and J 2 bases; nucleotides not matched to a gene: 4. Germline CDR1 and CDR2: SGHNT and YYREEE (reference sequence). The CDR3 length is 17 residues. The CDR3 protein is CASSLAGTGTGANVLTF. CDR3 DNA sequence: TGTGCCAGCAGCTTGGCTGGGACAGGTACTGGGGCCAACGTCCTGACTTTC.

The chain has TRBV29-1 and TRBJ2-7, with 7 bases that match TRBD1. The V gene end was trimmed by 5 bases and the J gene end by 3 bases; junction bases not matched to a gene: 7. The CDR3 consists of 13 residues. CDR1 and CDR2 (germline): SQVTM, ANQGSEA. The CDR3 reads CSVRTGPNYEQYF. CDR3 in DNA: TGCAGCGTTCGGACAGGACCAAACTACGAGCAGTACTTC.

This clonotype was counted many times. CDR3 loop: CSARDGTSGSVETQYF. The CDR3 DNA reads TGCAGTGCTAGAGATGGTACTAGCGGGAGTGTGGAGACCCAGTACTTC. This chain uses TRBV20-1 with TRBJ2-5; 11 bases are a match to TRBD2. Unmatched junction bases numbered 8, after V lost 0 bases and J lost 5 bases. The CDR3 is 16 amino acids. Germline loops: CDR1 DFQATT, CDR2 SNEGSKA (reference sequence).

The sample holds many counts of this clonotype. The chain links TRBV3-1 to TRBJ1-1; D is unresolved. This CDR3 is 11 amino acids long. V lost 3 bases and J 6 bases, leaving 5 bases between the germline ends. Germline V gene sequence: CDR1 LGHDT, CDR2 YNNKEL (reference sequence). CDR3 loop: CASSQSSEAFF. The CDR3 nucleotides are TGTGCCAGCAGCCAGTCGTCTGAAGCTTTCTTT.

This clonotype was counted between two and nine times. V usage is TRBV15 and J usage is TRBJ2-7; D is unresolved. The CDR3 covers 15 residues. In germline, CDR1 is LNHNV, CDR2 YYDKDF (reference sequence). Trimming shortened V by 0 bases and J by 2 bases, and 11 bases separated the two germline ends. CDR3: CATSREHVSTYEQYF. The CDR3 bases are TGTGCCACCAGCAGAGAGCACGTTTCCACCTACGAGCAGTACTTC.

As regards this clonotype: This may be a read error: a much more frequent sequence differs by one nucleotide. The genes are TRBV9 and TRBJ2-7; weak D call: TRBD2 (7 bases). Looked up from germline, CDR1 is SGDLS and CDR2 is YYNGEE. V lost 2 bases, J lost 9 bases, and 15 bases lay in between. CDR3 length: 13 amino acids. CDR3 amino acids: CASSVGGAHVQYF. For the CDR3, the DNA is TGTGCCAGCAGCGTGGGGGGGGCCCACGTGCAGTACTTC.

This clonotype was picked up many times. The chain uses TRBV7-8 and TRBJ2-7, with TRBD2 identical over 14 bases. V lost 5 bases to trimming and J lost 9 bases; unmatched junction nucleotides: 6. This CDR3 contains 14 residues. Germline CDR1 reads SGHVS; CDR2 reads FQNEAQ. CDR3 region: CASSQTSGRAVQYF. DNA of the CDR3: TGTGCCAGCAGCCAGACTAGCGGGAGGGCCGTGCAGTACTTC.

In its sample, this clonotype was seen once. This may be a read error, as it is one base from a much larger clone. CDR3 sequence (DNA): TGTGCCAGCAGTGAACATCCGCAGGGCGGGCAGCCCCAGCAGTTT. Amino acids: CASSEHPQGGQPQQF. The gene calls are TRBV6-1 and TRBJ1-5; D is perhaps TRBD1 (5 bases). The CDR3 runs 15 residues. Germline V lookup: CDR1 MNHNS, CDR2 SASEGT.

The genes are TRBV9 and TRBJ2-7; the D gene is possibly TRBD2 (6 bases). Trimming shortened V by 2 bases and J by 0 bases, and 12 bases separated the two germline ends. Germline lookup yields CDR1 SGDLS and CDR2 YYNGEE. This CDR3 comprises 15 residues. CDR3 sequence reads: CASSVGTASSYEQYF. For the CDR3, the DNA is TGTGCCAGCAGCGTTGGGACTGCAAGCTCCTACGAGCAGTACTTC.

In regard to this clonotype: A much larger clone is a single base away; this may be a read error. The V and J genes are TRBV25-1 and TRBJ2-7; D perhaps matches TRBD1 (9 bases). Germline assignment: CDR1 MGHDK and CDR2 SYGVNS. The CDR3 contains 15 residues. The CDR3: CASSPGGTGTYERYF. CDR3 in DNA: TGTGCCAGCAGCCCGGGGGGGACAGGGACCTACGAGCGGTACTTC.

This clonotype has at least ten counts. The genes are TRBV15 and TRBJ2-5, with 11 nucleotides matching TRBD2. V gave up 7 bases and J gave up 1 base; unmatched junction bases: 8. The CDR3 sequence is 16 residues long. The V gene's germline CDR1 is LNHNV and CDR2 YYDKDF (reference sequence). The CDR3 loop is CATMARLAGLQETQYF. CDR3 coding DNA: TGTGCCACCATGGCCCGACTAGCGGGACTCCAAGAGACCCAGTACTTC. Full variable domain (outside the CDR3, taken from reference TRBV15 and TRBJ2-5): DAMVIQNPRYQVTQFGKPVTLSCSQTLNHNVMYWYQQKSSQAPKLLFHYYDKDFNNEADTPDNFQSRRPNTSFCFLDIRSPGLGDTAMYLCATMARLAGLQETQYFGPGTRLLVL.

This chain connects TRBV7-2 to TRBJ2-7; D assignment may be TRBD1 or TRBD2 (5 bases each). Germline V gene data show CDR1 as SGHTA and CDR2 as FQGNSA. V shed 3 bases and J shed 5 bases, with 14 bases lying between them. The CDR3 contains 14 residues. As DNA, the CDR3 is TGTGCCAGCAGCTTGCTCACCGGGGCCAACGAGCAGTACTTC. Translation gives CASSLLTGANEQYF.

The rearrangement uses TRBV27 and TRBJ2-7; TRBD1 matches at 11 bases. Germline V lookup: CDR1 MNHEY, CDR2 SMNVEV (reference sequence). Trimming removed 3 bases from V and 7 bases from J; junction bases left unmatched: 8. This CDR3 region has 15 residues. In nucleotides, the CDR3 is TGTGCCAGCAGTTTTTGGGGACAGGGGGTGGTAGAGCAGTACTTC. It translates to CASSFWGQGVVEQYF.

CDR3 DNA: TGTGCCAGCAGCTTGGTAGACAAGGACTCCTACGAGCAGTACTTC. Protein product: CASSLVDKDSYEQYF. This sequence joins TRBV5-6 and TRBJ2-7; D not resolved. The CDR3 length is 15 residues. V lost 0 bases to trimming and J lost 0 bases, with 10 bases between them. Germline CDR1 and CDR2: SGHDT and YYEEEE.

This clonotype was counted at least ten times. The genes are TRBV7-2 and TRBJ2-7; tentatively, D is TRBD2 (6 bases). With 3 bases removed from V and 2 bases from J, the gap between germline ends came to 14 bases. The V gene's germline CDR1 is SGHTA and CDR2 FQGNSA. The CDR3 extends over 15 amino acids. The CDR3 reads CASSLGSGTAYEQYF. CDR3 nucleotide sequence: TGTGCCAGCAGCTTGGGTAGCGGAACAGCCTACGAGCAGTACTTC.

The chain recombines TRBV11-3 with TRBJ1-4, with D perhaps TRBD1 (5 bases). Trimming shortened V by 7 bases and J by 3 bases, and 15 bases separated the two germline ends. Germline values: CDR1 SGHNT, CDR2 YENEEA. This CDR3 region has 15 residues. Here the CDR3 reads CASNPRGASNEKLFF. CDR3 in DNA: TGTGCCAGCAACCCCCGTGGGGCCTCTAATGAAAAACTGTTTTTT.

To note about this clonotype: This may be a read error, as it is one base from a much larger clone. This chain connects TRBV4-1 to TRBJ2-1, with D tentatively TRBD1 (6 bases). This CDR3 has 15 amino acids. Germline V gene sequence: CDR1 MGHRA, CDR2 YSYEKL. The CDR3 DNA sequence: TGCGCCAGCAGCCAAGAGACAGGTACCTACAATCAGCAGTTCTTC. This encodes CASSQETGTYNQQFF.

The chain has TRBV19 and TRBJ1-2; no clear D. V shed 6 bases and J shed 8 bases, with 13 bases lying between them. Germline assignment: CDR1 LNHDA and CDR2 SQIVND (reference sequence). This CDR3 spans 12 amino acids. CDR3 bases: TGTGCCAGTAGGAGCCCTCAACGGGGCTACACCTTC. This translates into CASRSPQRGYTF.

J is TRBJ2-1 and V is TRBV10-3; tentatively, D is TRBD1 or TRBD2 (6 bases each). Germline V CDR1 and CDR2: ENHRY, SYGVKD. The CDR3 length is 13 residues. V dropped 3 bases and J dropped 7 bases, with 10 bases sitting between them. CDR3 sequence reads: CAISDGGRNEQFF. The CDR3 DNA sequence: TGTGCCATCAGTGACGGGGGCAGGAATGAGCAGTTCTTC.

The chain employs TRBV11-2 and TRBJ2-3, with 12 nucleotides matching TRBD2. Losses at the gene ends were 3 bases for V and 11 bases for J; bases not matched to a gene: 12. This CDR3 has 16 amino acids. Germline CDR1 is SGHAT and CDR2 is FQNNGV. The CDR3 DNA sequence: TGTGCCAGCAGCTTCCTAGCGGGAGGGCGAGGAAATGAGCAGTATTTT. This translates into CASSFLAGGRGNEQYF.

For this clonotype: A single base separates this from a much larger clone, so it may be a read error. The rearrangement uses TRBV6-1 and TRBJ2-7; 7 positions match TRBD2. The germline CDR1 and CDR2 sequences are MNHNS and SASEGT. The CDR3 has 14 amino acids. The CDR3, as DNA: TGTACCACCACCCCGCTAGCGGCCGCCTACGAGCAGTACTTC. This gives the protein CTTTPLAAAYEQYF.

The gene calls are TRBV2 and TRBJ2-5; D not certain. CDR3 size: 13 residues. Germline V lookup: CDR1 SNHLY, CDR2 FYNNEI. V was shortened by 5 bases and J by 5 bases, with 12 bases between the two germline ends. CDR3 region: CASSSRVEETQYF. In DNA form, the CDR3 reads TGTGCCAGCAGTTCCAGAGTGGAGGAGACCCAGTACTTC.

The chain combines TRBV20-1 with TRBJ2-7, with TRBD2 identical over 12 bases. The V gene end was trimmed by 7 bases and the J gene end by 6 bases; junction bases not matched to a gene: 7. This CDR3 spans 13 amino acids. CDR1 and CDR2 (germline): DFQATT, SNEGSKA (reference sequence). CDR3: CSVRLAGVGEQYF. The DNA for the CDR3 is TGCAGTGTCAGACTAGCGGGAGTCGGCGAGCAGTACTTC.

The sample holds a few counts of this clonotype. The chain employs TRBV24-1 and TRBJ2-1; no reliable D call. The CDR3 loop spans 15 amino acids. Trimming shortened V by 4 bases and J by 5 bases, and 14 bases separated the two germline ends. The germline gives CDR1 KGHDR, CDR2 SFDVKD. The CDR3 loop is CATSDPRGGDNEQFF. The CDR3 bases are TGTGCCACCAGTGACCCGCGCGGCGGAGACAATGAGCAGTTCTTC.

This chain joins TRBV19 and TRBJ2-1; 10 nucleotides agree with TRBD2. This CDR3 has 14 amino acids. Germline CDR1 reads LNHDA; CDR2 reads SQIVND (reference sequence). The ends lost 5 bases at V and 4 bases at J; junction bases unmatched: 2. The CDR3 nucleotides are TGTGCCAGTAGTTCTAGCGGGGGTTACAATGAGCAGTTCTTC. It yields the protein CASSSSGGYNEQFF.

This clonotype was detected only once. Since a much larger clone is just one base distant, this may be a read error. The chain has TRBV11-2 and TRBJ2-7; a possible D gene is TRBD2 (6 bases). CDR3 length equals 15 residues. Germline lookup yields CDR1 SGHAT and CDR2 FQNNGV. CDR3 coding DNA: TGTGCCAGCAGCTCACGACCGGACTACTCCTACGAGCGGTACTTC. Translating it yields CASSSRPDYSYERYF.

This chain connects TRBV24-1 to TRBJ2-1; 10 bases are a match to TRBD2. Germline V lookup: CDR1 KGHDR, CDR2 SFDVKD. The CDR3 has 17 amino acids. Trimming cost V 2 bases and J 7 bases; bases outside gene matches: 10. The CDR3 coding sequence is TGTGCCACCAGTGATTCTGCAGGGAGCGGGGGGGCGAATGAGCAGTTCTTC. Translating it yields CATSDSAGSGGANEQFF.